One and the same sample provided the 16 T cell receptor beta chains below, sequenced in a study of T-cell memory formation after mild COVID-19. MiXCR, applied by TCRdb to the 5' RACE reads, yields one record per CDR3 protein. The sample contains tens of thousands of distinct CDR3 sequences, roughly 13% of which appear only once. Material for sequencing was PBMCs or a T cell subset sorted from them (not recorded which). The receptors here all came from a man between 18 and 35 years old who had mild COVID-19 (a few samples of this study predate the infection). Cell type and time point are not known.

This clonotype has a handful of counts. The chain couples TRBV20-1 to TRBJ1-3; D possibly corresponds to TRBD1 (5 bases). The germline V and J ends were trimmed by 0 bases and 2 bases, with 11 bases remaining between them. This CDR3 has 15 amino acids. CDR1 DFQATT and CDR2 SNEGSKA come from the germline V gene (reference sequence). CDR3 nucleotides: TGCAGTGCTAGAGATTTGGGGGTCGCTGGAAACACCATATATTTT. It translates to CSARDLGVAGNTIYF.

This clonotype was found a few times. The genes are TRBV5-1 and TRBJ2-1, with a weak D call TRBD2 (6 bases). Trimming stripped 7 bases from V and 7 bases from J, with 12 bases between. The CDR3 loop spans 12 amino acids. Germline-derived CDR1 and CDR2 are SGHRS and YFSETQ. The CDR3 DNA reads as TGCGCCAGCTTGGGACTCAATAATGAGCAGTTCTTC. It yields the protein CASLGLNNEQFF.

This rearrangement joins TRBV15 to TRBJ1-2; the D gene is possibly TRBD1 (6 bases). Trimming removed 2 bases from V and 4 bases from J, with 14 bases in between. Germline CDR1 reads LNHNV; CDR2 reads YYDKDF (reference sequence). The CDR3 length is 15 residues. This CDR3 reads CATSRTEGGSYGYTF. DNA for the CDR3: TGTGCCACCAGCAGAACGGAGGGGGGCAGCTATGGCTACACCTTC.

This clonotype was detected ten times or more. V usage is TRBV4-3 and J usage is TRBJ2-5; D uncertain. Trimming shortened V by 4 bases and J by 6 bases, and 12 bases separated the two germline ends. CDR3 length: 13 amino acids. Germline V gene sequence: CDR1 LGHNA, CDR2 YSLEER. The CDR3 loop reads CASSRTGSQTQYF. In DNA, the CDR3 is TGCGCCAGCAGCCGAACCGGCAGTCAGACCCAGTACTTC.

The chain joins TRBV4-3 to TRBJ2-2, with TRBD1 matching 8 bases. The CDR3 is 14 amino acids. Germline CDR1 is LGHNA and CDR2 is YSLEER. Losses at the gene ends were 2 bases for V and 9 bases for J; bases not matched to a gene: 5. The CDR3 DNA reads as TGCGCCAGCAGCCAACTGACAGGGGACCGGGAGCTGTTTTTT. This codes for CASSQLTGDRELFF.

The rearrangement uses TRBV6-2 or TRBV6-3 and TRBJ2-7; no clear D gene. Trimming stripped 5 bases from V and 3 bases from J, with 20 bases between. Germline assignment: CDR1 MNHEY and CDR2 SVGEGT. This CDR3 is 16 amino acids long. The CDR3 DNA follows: TGTGCCAGCAGTACAAGCGTTCGAAGGACCTTCTACGAGCAGTACTTC. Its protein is CASSTSVRRTFYEQYF.

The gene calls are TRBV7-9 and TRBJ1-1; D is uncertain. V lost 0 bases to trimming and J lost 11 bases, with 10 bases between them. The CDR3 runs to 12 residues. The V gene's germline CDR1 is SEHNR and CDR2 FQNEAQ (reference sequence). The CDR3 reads CASSLASTDAFF. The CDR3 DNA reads TGTGCCAGCAGCTTAGCGTCTACGGACGCTTTCTTT. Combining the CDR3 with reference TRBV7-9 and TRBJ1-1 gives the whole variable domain DTGVSQNPRHKITKRGQNVTFRCDPISEHNRLYWYRQTLGQGPEFLTYFQNEAQLEKSRLLSDRFSAERPKGSFSTLEIQRTEQGDSAMYLCASSLASTDAFFGQGTRLTVV.

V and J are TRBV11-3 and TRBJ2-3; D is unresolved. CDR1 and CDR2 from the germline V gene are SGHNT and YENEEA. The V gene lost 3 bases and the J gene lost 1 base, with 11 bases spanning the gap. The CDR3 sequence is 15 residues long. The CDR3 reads CASSFGQDGTDTQYF. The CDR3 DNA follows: TGTGCCAGCAGCTTCGGCCAGGATGGCACAGATACGCAGTATTTT.

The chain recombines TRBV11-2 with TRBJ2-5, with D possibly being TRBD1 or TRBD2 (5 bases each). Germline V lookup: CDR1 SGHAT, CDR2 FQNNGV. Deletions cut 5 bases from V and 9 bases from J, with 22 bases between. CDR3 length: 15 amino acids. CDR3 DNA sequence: TGTGCCAGCAGCCCCTATTTGTCGGGACGAGGCCCCCAGTACTTC. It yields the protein CASSPYLSGRGPQYF. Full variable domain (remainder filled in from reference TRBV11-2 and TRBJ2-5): EAGVAQSPRYKIIEKRQSVAFWCNPISGHATLYWYQQILGQGPKLLIQFQNNGVVDDSQLPKDRFSAERLKGVDSTLKIQPAKLEDSAVYLCASSPYLSGRGPQYFGPGTRLLVL.

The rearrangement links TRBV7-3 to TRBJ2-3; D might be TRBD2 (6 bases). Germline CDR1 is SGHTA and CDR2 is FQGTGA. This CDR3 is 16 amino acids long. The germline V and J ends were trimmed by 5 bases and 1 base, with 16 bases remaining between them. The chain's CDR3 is CASSLGARGGTDTQYF. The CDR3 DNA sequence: TGTGCCAGCAGCCTCGGAGCGCGGGGAGGCACAGATACGCAGTATTTT.

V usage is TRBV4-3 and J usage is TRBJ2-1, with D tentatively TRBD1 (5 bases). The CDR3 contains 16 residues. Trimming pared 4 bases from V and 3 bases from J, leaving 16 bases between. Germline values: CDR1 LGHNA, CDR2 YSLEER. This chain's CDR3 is CASSPKKGLNYNEQFF. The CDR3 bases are TGCGCCAGCAGCCCAAAGAAGGGGCTCAACTACAATGAGCAGTTCTTC.

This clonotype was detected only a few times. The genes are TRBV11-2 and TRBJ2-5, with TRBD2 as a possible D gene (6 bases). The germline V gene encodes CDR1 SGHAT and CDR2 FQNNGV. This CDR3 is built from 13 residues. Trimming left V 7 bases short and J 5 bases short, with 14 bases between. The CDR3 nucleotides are TGTGCCAGCACCCCTCGGGGGACGGAGACCCAGTACTTC. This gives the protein CASTPRGTETQYF.

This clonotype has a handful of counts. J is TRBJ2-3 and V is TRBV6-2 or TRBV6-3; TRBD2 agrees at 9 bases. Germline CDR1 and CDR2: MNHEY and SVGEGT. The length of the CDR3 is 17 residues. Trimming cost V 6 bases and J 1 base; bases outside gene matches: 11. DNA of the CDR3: TGTGCCAGCAGCCTTGCGGGGGGGGCGATAGGCACAGATACGCAGTATTTT. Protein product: CASSLAGGAIGTDTQYF.

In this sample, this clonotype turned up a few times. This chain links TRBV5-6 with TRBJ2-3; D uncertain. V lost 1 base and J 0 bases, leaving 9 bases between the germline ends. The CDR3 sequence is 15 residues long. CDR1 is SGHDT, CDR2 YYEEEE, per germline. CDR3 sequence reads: CASSLRGTSTDTQYF. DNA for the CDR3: TGTGCCAGCAGCTTGCGTGGTACCAGCACAGATACGCAGTATTTT.

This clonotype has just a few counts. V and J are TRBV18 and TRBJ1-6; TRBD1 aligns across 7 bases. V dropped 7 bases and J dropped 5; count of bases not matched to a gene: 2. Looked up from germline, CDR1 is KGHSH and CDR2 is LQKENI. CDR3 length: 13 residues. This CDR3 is CASLGQNNSPLHF. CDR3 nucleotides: TGTGCCAGCTTGGGACAGAATAATTCACCCCTCCACTTT.

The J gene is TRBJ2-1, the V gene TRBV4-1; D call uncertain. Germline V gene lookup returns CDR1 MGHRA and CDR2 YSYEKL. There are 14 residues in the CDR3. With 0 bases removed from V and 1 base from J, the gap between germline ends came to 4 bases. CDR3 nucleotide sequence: TGCGCCAGCAGCCAAGATAGTTCCTACAATGAGCAGTTCTTC. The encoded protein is CASSQDSSYNEQFF.